This T cell receptor (beta chain) appears in the sequencing data of a study of cytomegalovirus exposure and HLA in healthy donors. The primer mix had 60 Vbeta and 13 Jbeta primers. Here immunoSEQ multiplex PCR was the method, and the copy in TCRdb shows in-frame clones only, minus some. The table includes about 99,000 clones, 75% to 85% detected once. Germline values: CDR1 LNHDA, CDR2 SQIVND (reference sequence). There are 14 residues in the CDR3. V was shortened by 5 bases and J by 1 base, with 10 bases between the two germline ends. The V call is TRBV19, the J call TRBJ2-3, with D possibly TRBD1 on 5 matching bases. Sequenced sample: PBMCs. The TCR originated in a woman under 30 in good health and CMV-seropositive. For the CDR3, the DNA is TGTGCCAGTAGTCTGGGGCCTGGCACAGATACGCAGTATTTT. Its translation is CASSLGPGTDTQYF.